The next 27 T cell receptor beta chains were all read from a single sample in a study of blood T cell repertoires in COVID-19. Profiled with immunoSEQ multiplex PCR; TCRdb holds only in-frame clones, not every one. The repertoire includes more than 100,000 clones, about 81% of them detected once, and about 18% sits in the top ten. Sequencing was performed on peripheral blood. Source of these receptors: a woman aged 80 or older with acute or convalescent COVID-19.

The gene calls are TRBV6-2 or TRBV6-3 and TRBJ2-7; D is perhaps TRBD1 (5 bases). V lost 0 bases, J lost 3 bases, and 15 bases lay in between. In germline, CDR1 is MNHEY, CDR2 SVGEGT. This CDR3 region has 16 residues. The CDR3 DNA follows: TGTGCCAGCAGTTACTCGAGGCAGGGTGGCGACTACGAGCAGTACTTC. Its protein is CASSYSRQGGDYEQYF.

The chain uses TRBV5-6 and TRBJ2-3; the match to TRBD1 covers 8 bases. The trim removed 3 bases at V and 2 bases at J, leaving 5 bases unmatched. The CDR3 has 15 residues. Per germline, CDR1 SGHDT and CDR2 YYEEEE. In nucleotides, the CDR3 is TGTGCCAGCAGCTCACAGGGGGGACTCACAGATACGCAGTATTTT. Translated, it gives CASSSQGGLTDTQYF.

This chain links TRBV6-1 with TRBJ1-2; no reliable D call. Per the germline V gene, CDR1 is MNHNS and CDR2 is SASEGT. This CDR3 comprises 16 residues. V shed 0 bases and J shed 0 bases, with 11 bases lying between them. CDR3 in amino acids: CASSEALALANYGYTF. In nucleotides, the CDR3 is TGTGCCAGCAGTGAAGCCCTAGCGTTGGCTAACTATGGCTACACCTTC.

This clone was seen just once. This specimen includes other DNA sequences encoding the same CDR3. The rearrangement uses TRBV19 and TRBJ1-5; 8 bases align to TRBD1. The CDR3 has 13 amino acids. With 6 bases clipped from V and 4 bases from J, the junction kept 2 bases outside the gene matches. Germline values: CDR1 LNHDA, CDR2 SQIVND (reference sequence). CDR3 sequence (DNA): TGTGCCAGTAGCGGGACAGGTAATCAGCCCCAGCATTTT. Translation gives CASSGTGNQPQHF. Full variable domain (rest looked up from reference TRBV19 and TRBJ1-5): DGGITQSPKYLFRKEGQNVTLSCEQNLNHDAMYWYRQDPGQGLRLIYYSQIVNDFQKGDIAEGYSVSREKKESFPLTVTSAQKNPTAFYLCASSGTGNQPQHFGDGTRLSIL.

This chain connects TRBV27 to TRBJ2-1; 9 bases fit TRBD2. Unmatched junction bases numbered 4, after V lost 3 bases and J lost 4 bases. Germline values: CDR1 MNHEY, CDR2 SMNVEV (reference sequence). This CDR3 has 15 amino acids. The CDR3 loop reads CASSFGRGGYNEQFF. The CDR3 nucleotides are TGTGCCAGCAGTTTTGGGCGGGGGGGGTACAATGAGCAGTTCTTC.

The genes are TRBV11-3 and TRBJ2-2, with 9 positions matching TRBD1. CDR3 size: 16 residues. J gave up 3 bases and V 2 bases, and 4 bases lay outside the gene matches. CDR1 and CDR2 from the germline V gene are SGHNT and YENEEA. This CDR3 is CASSLTGGADTGELFF. CDR3 coding DNA: TGTGCCAGCAGCTTAACAGGGGGCGCGGACACCGGGGAGCTGTTTTTT. The variable domain in full, completed from reference TRBV11-3 and TRBJ2-2, reads EAGVVQSPRYKIIEKKQPVAFWCNPISGHNTLYWYLQNLGQGPELLIRYENEEAVDDSQLPKDRFSAERLKGVDSTLKIQPAELGDSAVYLCASSLTGGADTGELFFGEGSRLTVL.

This chain links TRBV6-4 with TRBJ2-7; 14 positions agree with TRBD2. The CDR3 is 20 residues long. The V segment lost 0 bases and the J segment 1 base; nucleotides outside the gene matches: 11. Germline lookup yields CDR1 MRHNA and CDR2 SNTAGT. CDR3: CASSDSCAAGLAGVSYEQYF. CDR3 bases: TGTGCCAGCAGTGACTCCTGTGCGGCGGGACTAGCGGGAGTATCCTACGAGCAGTACTTC.

V usage is TRBV28 and J usage is TRBJ1-5; D is ambiguous. Germline assignment: CDR1 MDHEN and CDR2 SYDVKM. V was trimmed by 7 bases and J by 7 bases, leaving 11 bases between them. This CDR3 has 12 residues. CDR3 in DNA: TGTGCCAGCATGGAGGGCAGGCAGCCCCAGCATTTT. Translated, it gives CASMEGRQPQHF.

The chain has TRBV30 and TRBJ1-3, with TRBD1 as a possible D gene (5 bases). In germline, CDR1 is GTSNPN, CDR2 SVGIG (reference sequence). The CDR3 is made up of 13 amino acids. V lost 5 bases to trimming and J lost 2 bases, with 10 bases between them. Here the CDR3 reads CAWALGAGNTIYF. CDR3 DNA: TGTGCCTGGGCCTTAGGGGCTGGAAACACCATATATTTT.

Concerning this clone: Distinct nucleotide sequences in the sample also encode this CDR3. V and J are TRBV5-1 and TRBJ2-7; a possible D gene is TRBD1 (6 bases). V was clipped by 1 base and J by 2 bases, with 7 bases between them. Germline loops: CDR1 SGHRS, CDR2 YFSETQ. The CDR3 is made up of 13 amino acids. The CDR3 protein is CASSLTGTYEQYF. CDR3 nucleotides: TGCGCCAGCAGCTTGACAGGGACCTACGAGCAGTACTTC.

This sequence joins TRBV9 and TRBJ1-4, with D perhaps matching TRBD1 (6 bases). With 4 bases removed from V and 9 bases from J, the gap between germline ends came to 28 bases. CDR1 SGDLS and CDR2 YYNGEE come from the germline V gene. The CDR3 loop spans 18 amino acids. The CDR3, as DNA: TGTGCCAGCAGCCCAGATCTAATCGAAGGGTCATGGGGGCAAAAACTGTTTTTT. Translation: CASSPDLIEGSWGQKLFF.

V and J are TRBV6-2 or TRBV6-3 and TRBJ1-5; 7 bases match TRBD1. From germline, CDR1 is MNHEY and CDR2 SVGEGT. CDR3 length: 19 amino acids. V shed 0 bases and J 4 bases; nucleotides not matched to a gene: 15. The CDR3 here is CASSYSNKIPGQNNQPQHF. CDR3 nucleotide sequence: TGTGCCAGCAGTTACTCAAACAAGATACCGGGACAGAATAATCAGCCCCAGCATTTT.

The rearrangement uses TRBV5-1 and TRBJ2-1; D possibly corresponds to TRBD1 (5 bases). Per the germline V gene, CDR1 is SGHRS and CDR2 is YFSETQ. This CDR3 spans 16 amino acids. Trimming pared 0 bases from V and 0 bases from J, leaving 10 bases between. CDR3 in DNA: TGCGCCAGCAGCTTGGGACAGCAGAGCTCCTACAATGAGCAGTTCTTC. Translating it yields CASSLGQQSSYNEQFF.

V usage is TRBV12-3 or TRBV12-4 and J usage is TRBJ1-2; no definite D call. The CDR3 has 13 amino acids. The germline V and J ends were trimmed by 2 bases and 8 bases, with 12 bases remaining between them. The DNA for the CDR3 is TGTGCCAGCAGTTTACGGGGTAACAACGGCTACACCTTC. Translated, it gives CASSLRGNNGYTF.

The chain joins TRBV30 to TRBJ1-2; 11 nucleotides align to TRBD1. Per germline, CDR1 GTSNPN and CDR2 SVGIG (reference sequence). V shed 3 bases, J shed 3 bases, and the junction held 3 bases outside the gene matches. The CDR3 length is 14 residues. The CDR3 sequence is CAWSLDRGHYGYTF. The CDR3 coding sequence is TGTGCCTGGAGCCTGGACAGGGGGCACTATGGCTACACCTTC.

The chain recombines TRBV3-1 (or the pseudogene TRBV3-2) with TRBJ2-7; D gene ambiguous. The CDR3 has 17 residues. The V end lost 0 bases, the J end lost 3 bases, and 18 bases lay between the germline ends. Germline values: CDR1 LGHDT, CDR2 YNNKEL (reference sequence). The CDR3 coding sequence is TGTGCCAGCAGCCAAGACCTGGGCTCAGAAATAGACTACGAGCAGTACTTC. Translated: CASSQDLGSEIDYEQYF.

The chain links TRBV5-1 to TRBJ2-3; TRBD2 might be the D (6 bases). Looked up from germline, CDR1 is SGHRS and CDR2 is YFSETQ. The CDR3 totals 15 residues. Trimming removed 5 bases from V and 0 bases from J, with 13 bases in between. For the CDR3, the DNA is TGCGCCAGCAGGAATGGGAGGCCTAGCACAGATACGCAGTATTTT. Translated, it gives CASRNGRPSTDTQYF.

The rearrangement links TRBV5-5 to TRBJ1-3; 7 bases map to TRBD1. Germline trimming cut 4 bases from V and 0 bases from J; bases unmatched to any gene: 7. Germline CDR1 reads SGHKS; CDR2 reads YYEKEE (reference sequence). The CDR3 is 16 residues long. The CDR3 loop is CASSGLGTVSGNTIYF. CDR3 DNA: TGTGCCAGCAGCGGTTTGGGGACAGTCTCTGGAAACACCATATATTTT.

The CDR3 DNA sequence: TGTGCCTGGAGGGACGGACACAACACCGGGGAGCTGTTTTTT. This sequence encodes CAWRDGHNTGELFF. V usage is TRBV30 and J usage is TRBJ2-2, with a weak D call TRBD1 (5 bases). From germline, CDR1 is GTSNPN and CDR2 SVGIG (reference sequence). This CDR3 spans 14 amino acids. Trimming left V 3 bases short and J 2 bases short, with 10 bases between.

The genes are TRBV9 and TRBJ2-7; 8 bases align to TRBD1. V shed 4 bases and J 2 bases; nucleotides not matched to a gene: 11. The CDR3 loop spans 16 amino acids. Germline V gene sequence: CDR1 SGDLS, CDR2 YYNGEE. DNA of the CDR3: TGTGCCAGCAGCTACCACTCCGGGACAGGTACCTACGAGCAGTACTTC. This codes for CASSYHSGTGTYEQYF.

The chain joins TRBV21-1 to TRBJ2-7; the table calls TRBD2, which could not be checked here. TRBV21-1 is a pseudogene segment. The CDR3 extends over 17 amino acids. In DNA form, the CDR3 reads TGTGCCAGCAGCAAGGCCGCTAGCGGGACCCCTTTTTGCGAGCAGTACTTC. Protein: CASSKAASGTPFCEQYF.

This clone has a single count. The J gene is TRBJ2-2, the V gene TRBV5-6; 8 nucleotides match TRBD1. This CDR3 has 15 residues. J was trimmed by 3 bases and V by 4 bases; bases with no gene match: 5. Germline assignment: CDR1 SGHDT and CDR2 YYEEEE. The CDR3 DNA is TGTGCCAGCAGCACTTCGGACAGGGACACCGGGGAGCTGTTTTTT. Its translation is CASSTSDRDTGELFF.

J is TRBJ2-1 and V is TRBV5-4; 10 bases are a match to TRBD2. Germline trimming cut 4 bases from V and 3 bases from J; bases unmatched to any gene: 7. The CDR3 has 16 amino acids. Per germline, CDR1 SGHNT and CDR2 YYREEE (reference sequence). CDR3 sequence: CASSPGTSVSYNEQFF. As DNA, the CDR3 is TGTGCCAGCAGCCCGGGGACTAGCGTGAGCTACAATGAGCAGTTCTTC.

The rearrangement joins TRBV24-1 to TRBJ2-7, with 7 nucleotides matching TRBD1. V lost 7 bases to trimming and J lost 3 bases; unmatched junction nucleotides: 5. The germline gives CDR1 KGHDR, CDR2 SFDVKD. CDR3 length: 13 residues. The CDR3 DNA reads TGTGCCACCAGATACCGGGACAGCTACGAGCAGTACTTC. Encoded protein: CATRYRDSYEQYF.

The V and J genes are TRBV7-2 and TRBJ2-1, with TRBD1 identical over 9 bases. Trimming at V came to 3 bases and at J to 4 bases, leaving 4 bases not matched to a gene. The CDR3 spans 15 residues. Germline V lookup: CDR1 SGHTA, CDR2 FQGNSA. CDR3 sequence reads: CASSFWDRVYNEQFF. The CDR3 bases are TGTGCCAGCAGCTTCTGGGACAGGGTGTACAATGAGCAGTTCTTC.

The chain has TRBV6-6 and TRBJ1-1; TRBD1 might be the D (6 bases). Germline V gives CDR1 MNHNY, CDR2 SVGAGI (reference sequence). V shed 6 bases and J shed 2 bases, with 10 bases lying between them. CDR3 length: 13 residues. The CDR3 region is CASRGRGNTEAFF. The CDR3 nucleotides read TGTGCCAGCAGGGGCAGGGGAAACACTGAAGCTTTCTTT.

This chain joins TRBV19 and TRBJ1-5; D is unresolved. In germline, CDR1 is LNHDA, CDR2 SQIVND (reference sequence). This CDR3 has 15 amino acids. V lost 11 bases and J lost 3, with 20 bases in between. The CDR3 region has the DNA TGTGCCTCCAGACAAGCCTCTCTGGCCAATCAGCCCCAGCATTTT. This encodes CASRQASLANQPQHF. The variable domain in full, completed from reference TRBV19 and TRBJ1-5, reads DGGITQSPKYLFRKEGQNVTLSCEQNLNHDAMYWYRQDPGQGLRLIYYSQIVNDFQKGDIAEGYSVSREKKESFPLTVTSAQKNPTAFYLCASRQASLANQPQHFGDGTRLSIL.